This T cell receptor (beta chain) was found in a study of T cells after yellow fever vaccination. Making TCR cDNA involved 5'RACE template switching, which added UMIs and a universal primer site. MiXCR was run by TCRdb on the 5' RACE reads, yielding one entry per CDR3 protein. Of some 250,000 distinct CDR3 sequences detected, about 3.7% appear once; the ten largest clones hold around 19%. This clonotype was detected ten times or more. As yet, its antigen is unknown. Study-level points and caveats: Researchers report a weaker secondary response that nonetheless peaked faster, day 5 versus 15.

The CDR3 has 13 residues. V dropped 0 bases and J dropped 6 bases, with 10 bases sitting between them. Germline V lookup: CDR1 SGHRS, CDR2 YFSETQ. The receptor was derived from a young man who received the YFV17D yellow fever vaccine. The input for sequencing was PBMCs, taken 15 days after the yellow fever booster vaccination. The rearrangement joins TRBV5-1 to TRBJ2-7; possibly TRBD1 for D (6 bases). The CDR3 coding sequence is TGCGCCAGCAGCTTGGTGGGGGCCGGCGAGCAGTACTTC. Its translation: CASSLVGAGEQYF.